Sequencing of this T cell receptor (beta chain) was carried out in a study of Ad26.COV2.S vaccination and SARS-CoV-2 variants (dated by TCRdb to the early 2020s). In terms of the full investigation: Donors in the vaccine arm were drawn from COV1001, a phase I-IIa trial of Ad26.COV2.S in healthy adults that was multicentre, randomized, double-blind and placebo-controlled. Ad26.COV2.S was administered intramuscularly at 5 x 10^10 or 1 x 10^11 viral particles, either as a single shot or as two shots given 56 days apart. Trial participants were randomized into five groups of five, in which low-dose or high-dose Ad26.COV2.S was given once or twice, or placebo was given on both occasions. Investigators did not know the trial group allocation while performing experiments and assessing outcomes. A total of 32 samples were included in the TCR-sequenced set, comprising roughly 19 Ad26.COV2.S vaccine recipients, 5 placebo recipients and 8 SARS-CoV-2 convalescent individuals. TCRbeta repertoire sequencing served as the tool for gauging how specific and how broad the SARS-CoV-2-reactive T cell receptors were following Ad26.COV2.S vaccination. What the authors observed across the whole study: After vaccination, substantial breadth of spike-specific CD8+ and CD4+ T cell responses was reported. Comparing responses between vaccine doses or regimens was not something the study was powered to do. Higher spike-specific TCR breadth was observed in Ad26.COV2.S recipients than in placebo recipients (P = 0.0014). The authors noted that the TCR breadth and depth analyses may have underestimated total T cell responses. Non-spike TCR breadth was comparable between vaccine and placebo recipients, consistent with the vaccine containing only spike.

Turning to this clone: Its cognate antigen has yet to be identified. No clone much larger than this one lies a single base away; base qualities are absent.

Sample treatment or condition, as interpreted from the label and publication: about 20 received Ad26.COV2.S at low or high dose, single or two shots; five or six received placebo; per-sample allocation not given. For vaccine and placebo recipients, repertoires were sequenced using samples collected on day 63 after the first injection. Between 29 July and 7 August 2020, Cohort 1b enrolled some 25 adults aged 18-55 years at one site in Boston, USA. Ad26.COV2.S was a replication-incompetent adenovirus type 26 vector expressing a prefusion-stabilized SARS-CoV-2 spike protein from the original Wuhan strain. At the junction V is shortened by 6 bases and J by 4 bases, with 12 bases in between. Taken from the germline V gene, the CDR1 and CDR2 loops are MNHEY and SVGAGI. Taken from cysteine to phenylalanine, the CDR3 has 13 residues. CDR3 DNA only is kept here, 39 bases in frame from base 1. TCRbeta CDR3 regions were sequenced with the immunoSEQ Assay. After extraction, genomic DNA underwent amplification by bias-controlled multiplex PCR, followed by high-throughput sequencing. The authors' analysis ran thus. To quantify the absolute abundance of every unique TCRbeta CDR3 region, sequences were collapsed and filtered. T cell fraction was estimated by normalizing TCRbeta template counts to usable DNA, which was measured by amplifying reference genes present in all nucleated cells. Repertoire TCRs were annotated as SARS-CoV-2-specific when V gene, CDR3 amino acid sequence and J gene were exactly matched to a known reactive TCR set. The reference SARS-CoV-2 TCR set came from MIRA and was filtered for enrichment in COVID-19-positive ImmuneCODE repertoires, removing public or cross-reactive TCRs. Using the MIRA antigens, annotated TCRs were further analysed by specific ORF or by position within an ORF. Depth was the summed frequency of annotated unique rearrangements, while breadth was defined as annotated unique rearrangements over total unique productive rearrangements. Group comparisons of TCR breadth used two-sided Wilcoxon rank-sum tests. Drawn from immuneACCESS, this table holds only the in-frame rearrangements with V and J called that TCRdb kept. Clones are partly lost; checked studies trace under half to an unresolved V gene and leave the rest unexplained. That table supplies the V and J calls and clone size; D and trimming were determined from the DNA. This sample holds fewer than 400,000 clones; 85% to 90% were observed only once. The ten largest clones add up to 5% to 6.5% of the sample.

Sample: peripheral blood, taken in a trial of Ad26.COV2.S vaccine versus placebo. The sequence was collected from a person aged 18-60 years who received the Ad26.COV2.S COVID-19 vaccine or a placebo. The rearranged chain carries TRBV6-5 and TRBJ1-1; no D gene is confidently identified. For the CDR3, the sequence is CASREARVTEAFF. In nucleotides, the sequence is TGTGCCAGCAGGGAGGCCCGGGTCACTGAAGCTTTCTTT.